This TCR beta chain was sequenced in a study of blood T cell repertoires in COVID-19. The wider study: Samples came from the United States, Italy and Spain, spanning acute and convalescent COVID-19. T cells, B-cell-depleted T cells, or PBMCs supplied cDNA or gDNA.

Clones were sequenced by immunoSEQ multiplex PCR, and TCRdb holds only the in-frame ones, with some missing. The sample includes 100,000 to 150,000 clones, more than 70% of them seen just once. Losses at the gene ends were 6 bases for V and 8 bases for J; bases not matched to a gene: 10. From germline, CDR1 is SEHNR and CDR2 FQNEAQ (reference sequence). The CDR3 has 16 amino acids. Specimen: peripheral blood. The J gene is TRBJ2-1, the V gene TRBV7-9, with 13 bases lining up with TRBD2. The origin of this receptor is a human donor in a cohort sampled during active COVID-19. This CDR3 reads CASRHTEGLAGHEQFF. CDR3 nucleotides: TGTGCCAGCAGGCACACCGAGGGACTAGCGGGACATGAGCAGTTCTTC.